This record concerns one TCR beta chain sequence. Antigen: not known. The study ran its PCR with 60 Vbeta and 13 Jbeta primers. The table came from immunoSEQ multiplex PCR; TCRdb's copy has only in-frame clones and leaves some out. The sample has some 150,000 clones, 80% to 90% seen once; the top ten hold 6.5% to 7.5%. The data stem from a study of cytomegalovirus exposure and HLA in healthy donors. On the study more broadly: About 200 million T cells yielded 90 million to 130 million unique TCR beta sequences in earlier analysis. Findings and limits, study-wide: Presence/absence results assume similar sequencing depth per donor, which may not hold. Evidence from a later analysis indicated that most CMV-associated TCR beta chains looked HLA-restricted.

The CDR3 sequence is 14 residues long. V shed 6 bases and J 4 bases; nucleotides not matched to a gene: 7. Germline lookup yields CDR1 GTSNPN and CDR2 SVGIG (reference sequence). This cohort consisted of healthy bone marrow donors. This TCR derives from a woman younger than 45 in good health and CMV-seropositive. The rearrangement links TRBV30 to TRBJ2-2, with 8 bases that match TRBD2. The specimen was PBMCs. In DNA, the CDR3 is TGTGCCTGCTACGGGAGGGGGTCCACCGGGGAGCTGTTTTTT. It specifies CACYGRGSTGELFF.